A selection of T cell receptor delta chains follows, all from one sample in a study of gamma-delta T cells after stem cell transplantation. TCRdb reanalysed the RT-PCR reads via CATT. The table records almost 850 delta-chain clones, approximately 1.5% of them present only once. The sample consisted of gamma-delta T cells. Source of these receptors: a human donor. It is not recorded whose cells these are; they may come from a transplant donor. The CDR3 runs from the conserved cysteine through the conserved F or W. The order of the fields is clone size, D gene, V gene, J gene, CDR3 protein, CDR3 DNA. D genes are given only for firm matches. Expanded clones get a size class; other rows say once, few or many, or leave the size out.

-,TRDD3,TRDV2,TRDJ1,CACDTVSLGDSPTDKLIF,TGTGCCTGTGACACCGTTAGCCTGGGGGATTCCCCCACCGATAAACTCATCTTT
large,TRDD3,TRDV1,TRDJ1,CALGDFPTLYWGIRGDKLIF,TGTGCTCTTGGGGACTTTCCTACCCTGTACTGGGGGATACGCGGAGATAAACTCATCTTT
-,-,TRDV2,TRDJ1,CACDTVSGERRSPVDKLIF,TGTGCCTGTGACACCGTTTCGGGTGAACGTCGAAGTCCCGTCGATAAACTCATCTTT
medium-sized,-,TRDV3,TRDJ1,CAFLREGFIADKLIF,TGTGCCTTTCTACGAGAGGGATTTATTGCCGATAAACTCATCTTT
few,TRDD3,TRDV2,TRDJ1,CACDTVDLLGDTPTGTDKLIF,TGTGCCTGTGACACGGTGGACTTACTGGGGGATACGCCTACGGGCACCGATAAACTCATCTTT